This TCR beta chain was documented in a study of tumor and adjacent non-tumor tissue in lung cancer. Germline-derived CDR1 and CDR2 are DFQATT and SNEGSKA (reference sequence). The CDR3 spans 14 residues. TCRbeta libraries were built with three rounds of nested PCR, modified from ARM-PCR. One entry per CDR3 protein results from TCRdb running MiXCR on the multiplex PCR reads. The sample records 60,000 to 85,000 distinct CDR3 sequences, 76% being singletons. No cell sorting was done before RNA was extracted from the tissue. More than 3 cm separated this lung sample from the edge of the tumor. About this clonotype: At one end, the junction sequence differs from germline, possibly due to a read error.

The sequence derives from a man in his 70s with non-small cell lung cancer. The V gene is TRBV20-1, the J gene TRBJ2-7, with a weak D call TRBD2 (6 bases). Sequenced sample: distant non-tumor lung tissue. The CDR3 reads CSASSPGTCYEQHF. The CDR3 DNA is TGCAGTGCTAGTTCCCCTGGGACTTGCTACGAGCAGCACTTC.